The rows below give T cell receptor beta chains drawn from one sample of a study of T cells after yellow fever vaccination. TCRdb redid the calling of the 5' RACE reads with MiXCR, one entry per CDR3 protein. The sample consists of 95,000 to 100,000 distinct CDR3 sequences, around 5.5% of them appearing once. The sequences come from CD8+ T cells sorted from PBMCs, collected 10 days after the yellow fever booster vaccination. The receptors were gathered from a man aged 18 to 30 who received the YFV17D yellow fever vaccine. Each CDR3 is given with its conserved first and last residue. A D gene is named only where the DNA matches it firmly. Expanded clones get a size class; other rows say once, few or many, or leave the size out.

d_gene	j_gene	abundance	v_gene	CDR3nt	CDR3aa
TRBD1	TRBJ1-2	few	TRBV19	TGTGCCAGTAGTCCGCGGGACAGGGAGATAATTCTCTACACCTTC	CASSPRDREIILYTF
TRBD2	TRBJ2-3	-	TRBV6-1	TGTGCCAGCAGCTGGGGTAGCGGGGCAGATACGCAGTATTTT	CASSWGSGADTQYF
TRBD2	TRBJ2-1	-	TRBV6-4	TGTGCCAGCAGTGACGACGCTAGCGGGGGGGCCCACAATGAGCAGTTCTTC	CASSDDASGGAHNEQFF
-	TRBJ2-5	-	TRBV7-9	TGTGCCAGCAGCTTAGGGGTTGCCGTTTTTGATTGGCGGGAGACCCAGTACTTC	CASSLGVAVFDWRETQYF
-	TRBJ2-7	few	TRBV6-1	TGTGCCACCCGGCCCAATCGGGTCTACGAGCAGTACTTC	CATRPNRVYEQYF
TRBD1	TRBJ2-5	-	TRBV29-1	TGCAGCGTTGAAGACGTGGACAGGGGAAAACAAGAGACCCAGTACTTC	CSVEDVDRGKQETQYF
TRBD1	TRBJ2-1	many	TRBV7-9	TGTGCCAGCAGGCCAGCTCCGGGACAGACGAGCTCCTACAATGAGCAGTTCTTC	CASRPAPGQTSSYNEQFF
TRBD2	TRBJ2-4	many	TRBV3-1	TGTGCCAGCAGCCCGCAGACTAGCGGGGGATCAAACATTCAGTACTTC	CASSPQTSGGSNIQYF
-	TRBJ1-1	few	TRBV5-6	TGTGCCAGCAGCCTGGGAGGTCCGAAGGCTTTCTTT	CASSLGGPKAFF
TRBD1	TRBJ1-1	-	TRBV5-1	TGCGCCAGCAGCCTACAGGGGCCGGAAGCTTTCTTT	CASSLQGPEAFF
-	TRBJ1-5	few	TRBV6-2/TRBV6-3	TGTGCCAGCAGGACGGATAGCAATCAGCCCCAGCATTTT	CASRTDSNQPQHF
-	TRBJ2-6	few	TRBV2	TGTGCCAGCAGTGTCGGGACAAGGGCTTCTGGGGCCAACGTCCTGACTTTC	CASSVGTRASGANVLTF
TRBD1	TRBJ1-5	few	TRBV7-9	TGTGCCAGCACCTTAACGGGACAGGGGAATCAGCCCCAGCATTTT	CASTLTGQGNQPQHF
-	TRBJ2-5	-	TRBV4-1	TGCGCCAGCAGCCTTCTCCCCGACAGGCAAGAGACCCAGTACTTC	CASSLLPDRQETQYF
-	TRBJ1-1	-	TRBV5-1	TGCGCCAGCAGCTTGGGGTTGTTCGAGAACACTGAAGCTTTCTTT	CASSLGLFENTEAFF
TRBD1	TRBJ2-5	few	TRBV5-1	TGCGCCAGCAGCTTCTGGGACAGCGACCGGGAGACCCAGTACTTC	CASSFWDSDRETQYF
TRBD1	TRBJ1-2	many	TRBV6-5	TGTGCCAGCAGTCCCGGGACAGGGTTTCATGGCTACACCTTC	CASSPGTGFHGYTF
-	TRBJ1-6	few	TRBV7-9	TGTGCCAGCAGCCGGACACTCGATAATTCACCCCTCCACTTT	CASSRTLDNSPLHF
TRBD2	TRBJ2-7	-	TRBV4-1	TGCGCCAGCAGCCGAGCTAGCGGGGGCTCCTACGAGCAGTACTTC	CASSRASGGSYEQYF
TRBD1	TRBJ1-1	few	TRBV20-1	TGCAGTGCTAGAGTTCTGAGGACAGGGGGCCCGAACACTGAAGCTTTCTTT	CSARVLRTGGPNTEAFF
-	TRBJ1-1	few	TRBV6-6	TGTGCCAGCAGACGGACGGACCCAGAAGCTTTCTTT	CASRRTDPEAFF
TRBD2	TRBJ2-7	-	TRBV19	TGTGCCACTGGAATCGGGGGGAAGGCCGAGCAGTACTTC	CATGIGGKAEQYF
TRBD2	TRBJ2-1	many	TRBV6-2/TRBV6-3	TGTGCCAGCAGTGAGGCGGGGGGAGATTACAATGAGCAGTTCTTC	CASSEAGGDYNEQFF
-	TRBJ1-2	few	TRBV19	TGTGCCAGTAGTATATTCGCGGATGGAAAGCAAGGCTACACCTTC	CASSIFADGKQGYTF
-	TRBJ1-1	-	TRBV6-5	TGTGCCAGCAGCTACGCCGTCCGGGCGAACACTGAAGCTTTCTTT	CASSYAVRANTEAFF